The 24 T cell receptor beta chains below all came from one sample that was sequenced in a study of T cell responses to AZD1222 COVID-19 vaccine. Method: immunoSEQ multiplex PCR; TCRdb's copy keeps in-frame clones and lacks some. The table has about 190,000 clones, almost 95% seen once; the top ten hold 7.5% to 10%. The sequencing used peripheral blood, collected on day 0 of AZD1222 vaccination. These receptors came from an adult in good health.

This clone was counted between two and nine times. This CDR3 is CASSMGGGRALNEQFF. The CDR3 DNA reads as TGTGCCAGTAGTATGGGGGGCGGGAGGGCCTTAAATGAGCAGTTCTTC. The chain is built from TRBV19 and TRBJ2-1, with TRBD2 matching over 9 bases. With V trimmed by 3 bases and J by 7 bases, 10 bases remained unmatched. The V gene's germline CDR1 is LNHDA and CDR2 SQIVND (reference sequence). The CDR3 sequence is 16 residues long. Full variable domain (missing parts from reference TRBV19 and TRBJ2-1): DGGITQSPKYLFRKEGQNVTLSCEQNLNHDAMYWYRQDPGQGLRLIYYSQIVNDFQKGDIAEGYSVSREKKESFPLTVTSAQKNPTAFYLCASSMGGGRALNEQFFGPGTRLTVL.

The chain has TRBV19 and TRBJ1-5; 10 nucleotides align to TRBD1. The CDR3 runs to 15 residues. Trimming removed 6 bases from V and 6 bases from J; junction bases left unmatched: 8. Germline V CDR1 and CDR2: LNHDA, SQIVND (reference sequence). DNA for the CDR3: TGTGCCAGTAGGCCCGGGACAGGGGTGGGTCAGCCCCAGCATTTT. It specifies CASRPGTGVGQPQHF.

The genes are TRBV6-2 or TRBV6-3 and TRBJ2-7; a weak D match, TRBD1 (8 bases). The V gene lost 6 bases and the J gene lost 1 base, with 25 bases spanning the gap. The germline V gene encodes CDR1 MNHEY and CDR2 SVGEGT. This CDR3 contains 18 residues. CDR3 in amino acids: CASSPRNRGGSSSYEQYF. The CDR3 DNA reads TGTGCCAGCAGCCCTCGGAACAGGGGGGGCTCCTCTTCCTACGAGCAGTACTTC.

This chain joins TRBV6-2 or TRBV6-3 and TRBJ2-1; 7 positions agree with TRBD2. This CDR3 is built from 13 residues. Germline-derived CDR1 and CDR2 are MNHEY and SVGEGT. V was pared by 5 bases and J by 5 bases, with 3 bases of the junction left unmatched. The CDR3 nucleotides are TGTGCCAGCAGTACTAGCGCCAACAATGAGCAGTTCTTC. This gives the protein CASSTSANNEQFF.

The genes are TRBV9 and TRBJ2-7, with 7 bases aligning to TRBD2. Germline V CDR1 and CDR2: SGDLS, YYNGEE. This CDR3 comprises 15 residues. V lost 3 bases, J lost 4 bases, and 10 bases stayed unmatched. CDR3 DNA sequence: TGTGCCAGCAGCGCCGGGGCTAGCGGCTTGTACGAGCAGTACTTC. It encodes CASSAGASGLYEQYF.

CDR3 DNA sequence: TGTGCCAGTAGTCCGGGGGAGGCAGGGTTTGGGCAGTACTTC. This codes for CASSPGEAGFGQYF. The chain joins TRBV19 to TRBJ2-7, with D perhaps TRBD2 (6 bases). Per germline, CDR1 LNHDA and CDR2 SQIVND (reference sequence). The CDR3 is made up of 14 amino acids. The V gene lost 5 bases and the J gene lost 9 bases, with 20 bases spanning the gap.

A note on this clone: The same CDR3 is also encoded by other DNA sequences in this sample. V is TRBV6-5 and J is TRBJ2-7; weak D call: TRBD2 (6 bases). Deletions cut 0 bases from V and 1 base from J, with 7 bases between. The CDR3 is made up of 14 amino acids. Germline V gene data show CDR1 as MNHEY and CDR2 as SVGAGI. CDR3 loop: CASSYSAGSYEQYF. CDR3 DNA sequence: TGTGCCAGCAGTTACTCGGCGGGATCCTACGAGCAGTACTTC.

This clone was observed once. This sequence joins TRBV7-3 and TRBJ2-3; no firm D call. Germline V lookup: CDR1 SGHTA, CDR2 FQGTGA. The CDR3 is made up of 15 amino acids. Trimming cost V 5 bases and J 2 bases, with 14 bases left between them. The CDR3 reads CASSPGPRITDTQYF. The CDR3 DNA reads TGTGCCAGCAGCCCCGGGCCGAGGATCACAGATACGCAGTATTTT.

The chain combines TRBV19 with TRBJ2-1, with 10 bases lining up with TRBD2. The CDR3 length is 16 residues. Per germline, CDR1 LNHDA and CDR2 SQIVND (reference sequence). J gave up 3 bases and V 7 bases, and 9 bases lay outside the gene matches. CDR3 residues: CASKRASGSLYNEQFF. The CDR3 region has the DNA TGTGCCAGTAAACGGGCTAGCGGGAGTCTCTACAATGAGCAGTTCTTC.

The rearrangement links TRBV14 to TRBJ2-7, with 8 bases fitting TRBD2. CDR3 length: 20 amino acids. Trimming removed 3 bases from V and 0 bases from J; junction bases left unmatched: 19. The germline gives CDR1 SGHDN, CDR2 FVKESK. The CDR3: CASSHLAGGAGGRSSYEQYF. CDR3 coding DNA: TGTGCCAGCAGCCATCTTGCCGGGGGGGCCGGCGGGAGGAGCTCCTACGAGCAGTACTTC.

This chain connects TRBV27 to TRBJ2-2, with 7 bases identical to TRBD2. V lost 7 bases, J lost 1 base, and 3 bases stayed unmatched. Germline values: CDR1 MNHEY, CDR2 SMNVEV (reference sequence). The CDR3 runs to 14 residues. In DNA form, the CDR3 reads TGTGCCAGCACCTGGGGGGGGAACACCGGGGAGCTGTTTTTT. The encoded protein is CASTWGGNTGELFF.

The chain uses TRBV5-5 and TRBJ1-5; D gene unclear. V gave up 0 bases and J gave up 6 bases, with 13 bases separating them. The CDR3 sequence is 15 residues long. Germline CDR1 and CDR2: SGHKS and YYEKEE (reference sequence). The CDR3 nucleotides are TGTGCCAGCAGCTTGGTAAAGGAAACTTCTCAGCCCCAGCATTTT. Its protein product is CASSLVKETSQPQHF.

The CDR3 nucleotides read TGTGCCAGCAGTCTAAAGCGGGAGAGGCAGTTCTTC. Its protein product is CASSLKRERQFF. This chain joins TRBV2 and TRBJ2-1; 8 positions agree with TRBD2. V was pared by 5 bases and J by 12 bases, with 6 bases of the junction left unmatched. The CDR3 is 12 residues long. The germline V gene has CDR1 SNHLY and CDR2 FYNNEI.

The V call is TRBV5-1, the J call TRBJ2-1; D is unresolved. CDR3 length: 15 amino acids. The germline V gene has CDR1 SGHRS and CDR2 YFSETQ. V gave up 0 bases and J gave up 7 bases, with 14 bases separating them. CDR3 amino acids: CASSLVQKAVNEQFF. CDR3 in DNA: TGCGCCAGCAGCTTGGTACAGAAAGCCGTAAATGAGCAGTTCTTC. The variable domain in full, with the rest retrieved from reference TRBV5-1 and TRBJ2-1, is KAGVTQTPRYLIKTRGQQVTLSCSPISGHRSVSWYQQTPGQGLQFLFEYFSETQRNKGNFPGRFSGRQFSNSRSEMNVSTLELGDSALYLCASSLVQKAVNEQFFGPGTRLTVL.

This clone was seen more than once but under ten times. CDR3 in DNA: TGCAGTGCTAGTTCCCTTGGACAGGGCCCTTCTGGGGCCAACGTCCTGACTTTC. Its protein product is CSASSLGQGPSGANVLTF. The V and J genes are TRBV20-1 and TRBJ2-6, with TRBD1 identical over 8 bases. V trimming: 3 bases; J trimming: 1 base; junction bases outside the gene matches: 11. The germline V gene encodes CDR1 DFQATT and CDR2 SNEGSKA (reference sequence). This CDR3 spans 18 amino acids.

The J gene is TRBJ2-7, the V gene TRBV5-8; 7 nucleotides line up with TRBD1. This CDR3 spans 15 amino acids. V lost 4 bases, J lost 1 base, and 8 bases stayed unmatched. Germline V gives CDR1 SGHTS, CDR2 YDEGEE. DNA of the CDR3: TGTGCCAGCAGCCCCCAAGTGGGACAGTCCTACGAGCAGTACTTC. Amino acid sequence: CASSPQVGQSYEQYF.

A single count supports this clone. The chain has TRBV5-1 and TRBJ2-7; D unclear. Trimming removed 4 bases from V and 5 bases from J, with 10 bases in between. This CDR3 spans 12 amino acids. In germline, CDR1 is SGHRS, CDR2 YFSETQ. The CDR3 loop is CASSGSLDEQYF. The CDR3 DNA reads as TGCGCCAGCAGCGGTAGCTTGGACGAGCAGTACTTC.

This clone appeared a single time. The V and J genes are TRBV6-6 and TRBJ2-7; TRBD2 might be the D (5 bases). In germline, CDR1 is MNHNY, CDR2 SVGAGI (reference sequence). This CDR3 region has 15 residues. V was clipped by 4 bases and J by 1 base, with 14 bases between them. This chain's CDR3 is CASSSFEEVSYEQYF. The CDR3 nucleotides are TGTGCCAGCAGTTCGTTTGAGGAGGTTTCCTACGAGCAGTACTTC.

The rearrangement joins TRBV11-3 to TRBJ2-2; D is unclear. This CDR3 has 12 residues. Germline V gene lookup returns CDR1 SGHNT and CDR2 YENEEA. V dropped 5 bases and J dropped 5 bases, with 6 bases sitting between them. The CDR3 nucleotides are TGTGCCAGCAGCCCCCGGACCGGGGAGCTGTTTTTT. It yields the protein CASSPRTGELFF.

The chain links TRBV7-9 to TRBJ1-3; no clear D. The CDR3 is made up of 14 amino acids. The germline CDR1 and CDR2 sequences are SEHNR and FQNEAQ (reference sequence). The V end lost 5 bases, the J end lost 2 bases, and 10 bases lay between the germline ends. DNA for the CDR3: TGTGCCAGCAGCCCGCTCAGCGCTGGAAACACCATATATTTT. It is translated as CASSPLSAGNTIYF. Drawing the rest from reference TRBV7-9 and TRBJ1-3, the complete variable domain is DTGVSQNPRHKITKRGQNVTFRCDPISEHNRLYWYRQTLGQGPEFLTYFQNEAQLEKSRLLSDRFSAERPKGSFSTLEIQRTEQGDSAMYLCASSPLSAGNTIYFGEGSWLTVV.

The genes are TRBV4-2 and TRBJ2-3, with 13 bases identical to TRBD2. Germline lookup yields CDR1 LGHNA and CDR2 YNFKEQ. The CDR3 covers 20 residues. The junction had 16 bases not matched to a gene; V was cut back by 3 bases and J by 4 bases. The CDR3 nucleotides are TGTGCCAGCAGCCATGAAGGACTAGCGGGGGCAGAGGGGTTGTCAGATACGCAGTATTTT. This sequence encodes CASSHEGLAGAEGLSDTQYF.

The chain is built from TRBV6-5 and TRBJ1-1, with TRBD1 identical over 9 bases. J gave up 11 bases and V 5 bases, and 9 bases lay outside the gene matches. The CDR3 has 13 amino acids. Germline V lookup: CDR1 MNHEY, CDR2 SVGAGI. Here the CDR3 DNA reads TGTGCCAGCAGTCGAAAACAGGGGGCGAAGGCTTTCTTT. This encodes CASSRKQGAKAFF.

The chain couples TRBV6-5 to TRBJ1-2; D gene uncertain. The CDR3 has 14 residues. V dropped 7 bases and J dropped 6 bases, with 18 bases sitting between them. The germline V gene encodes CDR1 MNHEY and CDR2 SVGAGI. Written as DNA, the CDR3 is TGTGCCAGCACCCCGGCGGGGTTCGGGCATGGCTACACCTTC. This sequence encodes CASTPAGFGHGYTF.

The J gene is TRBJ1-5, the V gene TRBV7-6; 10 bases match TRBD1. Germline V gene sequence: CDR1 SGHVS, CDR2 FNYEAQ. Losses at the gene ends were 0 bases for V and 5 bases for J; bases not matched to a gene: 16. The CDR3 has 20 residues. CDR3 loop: CASSLADFRDRGRMDQPQHF. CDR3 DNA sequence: TGTGCCAGCAGCTTAGCAGACTTCCGGGACAGGGGCCGCATGGATCAGCCCCAGCATTTT.